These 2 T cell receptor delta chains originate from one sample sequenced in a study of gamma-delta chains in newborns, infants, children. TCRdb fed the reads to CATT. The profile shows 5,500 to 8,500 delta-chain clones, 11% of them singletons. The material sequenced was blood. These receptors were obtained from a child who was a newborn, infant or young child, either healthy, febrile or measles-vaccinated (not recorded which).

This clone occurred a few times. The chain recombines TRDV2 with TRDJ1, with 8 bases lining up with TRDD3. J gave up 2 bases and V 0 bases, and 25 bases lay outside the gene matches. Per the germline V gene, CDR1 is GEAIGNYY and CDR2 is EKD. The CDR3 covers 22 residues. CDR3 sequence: CACDTPFNTDTGGPKGTDKLIF. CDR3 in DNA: TGTGCCTGTGACACCCCATTCAATACTGATACTGGGGGCCCCAAGGGAACCGATAAACTCATCTTT.

The CDR3 DNA reads as TGTGCCTGTGATGAACTTCGGCGACTGGGATACGACCAATTGACCGATAAACTCATCTTT. Its translation is CACDELRRLGYDQLTDKLIF. The V and J genes are TRDV2 and TRDJ1; 8 bases are a match to TRDD3. The V and J ends lost 4 bases and 2 bases, in that order; junction bases with no gene match: 23. The germline gives CDR1 GEAIGNYY, CDR2 EKD. The CDR3 runs 20 residues.